Sequencing of this TCR beta chain was carried out in a study of T cells after yellow fever vaccination. About the study: For low cell numbers, libraries were made with SMART-Seq v4 Ultra Low Input.

UMIs were added to TCR cDNA along with a universal primer site when it was made by 5'RACE template switching. TCRdb reprocessed the 5' RACE reads via MiXCR and lists one record per CDR3 protein. The sample holds under 100,000 distinct CDR3 sequences; roughly 5.8% are singletons and the top ten take about 40%. This clonotype has only a few counts. The length of the CDR3 is 16 residues. The V and J ends lost 0 bases and 1 base respectively, with 12 bases between them. The germline gives CDR1 MGHRA, CDR2 YSYEKL. Sequences were derived from CD8+ T cells sorted from PBMCs, sampled 10 days after the yellow fever booster vaccination. This clonotype was obtained from a man between 18 and 29 years old who received the YFV17D yellow fever vaccine. The chain couples TRBV4-1 to TRBJ2-5, with a weak D call TRBD2 (6 bases). The CDR3 nucleotides read TGCGCCAGCAGCCAAGATGGGACTGGACGCCAAGAGACCCAGTACTTC. It codes for CASSQDGTGRQETQYF.